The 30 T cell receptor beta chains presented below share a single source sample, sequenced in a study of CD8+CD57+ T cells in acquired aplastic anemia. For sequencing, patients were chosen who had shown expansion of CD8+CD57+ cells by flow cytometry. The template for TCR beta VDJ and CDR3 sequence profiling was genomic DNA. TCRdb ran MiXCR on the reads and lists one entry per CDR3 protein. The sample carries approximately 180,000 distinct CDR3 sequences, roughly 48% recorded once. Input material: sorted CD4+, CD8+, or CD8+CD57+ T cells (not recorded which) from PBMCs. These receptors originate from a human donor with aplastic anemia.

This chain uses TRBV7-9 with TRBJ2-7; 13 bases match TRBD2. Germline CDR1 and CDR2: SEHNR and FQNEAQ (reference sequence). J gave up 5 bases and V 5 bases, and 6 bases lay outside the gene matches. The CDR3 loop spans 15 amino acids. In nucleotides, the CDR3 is TGTGCCAGCAGCACTGGGACTAGCGGGAAGGACGAGCAGTACTTC. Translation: CASSTGTSGKDEQYF.

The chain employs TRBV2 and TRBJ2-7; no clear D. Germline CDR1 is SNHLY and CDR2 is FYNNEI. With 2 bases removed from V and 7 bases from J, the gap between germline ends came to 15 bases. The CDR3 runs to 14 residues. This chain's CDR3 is CASSEPLILQEQYF. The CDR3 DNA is TGTGCCAGCAGTGAACCCCTAATATTACAAGAGCAGTACTTC.

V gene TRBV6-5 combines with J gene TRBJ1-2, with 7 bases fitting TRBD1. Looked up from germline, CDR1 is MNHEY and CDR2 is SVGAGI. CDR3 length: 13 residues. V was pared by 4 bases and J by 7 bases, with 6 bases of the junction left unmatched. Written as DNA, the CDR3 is TGTGCCAGCAGTTTTAGACAGGGAGGTGGCTACACCTTC. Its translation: CASSFRQGGGYTF.

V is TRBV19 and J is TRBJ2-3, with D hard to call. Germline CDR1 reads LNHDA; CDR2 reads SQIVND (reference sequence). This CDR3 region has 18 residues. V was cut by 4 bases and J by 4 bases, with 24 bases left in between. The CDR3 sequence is CASSTPMMFDPRPDTQYF. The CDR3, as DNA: TGTGCCAGTAGTACCCCCATGATGTTCGACCCCCGCCCAGATACGCAGTATTTT.

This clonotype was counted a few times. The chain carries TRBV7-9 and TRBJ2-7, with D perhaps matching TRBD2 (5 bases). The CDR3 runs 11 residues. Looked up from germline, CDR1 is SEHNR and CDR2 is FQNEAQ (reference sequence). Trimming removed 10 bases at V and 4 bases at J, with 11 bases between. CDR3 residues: CATLRGYEQYF. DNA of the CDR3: TGTGCCACGCTGCGCGGGTACGAGCAGTACTTC.

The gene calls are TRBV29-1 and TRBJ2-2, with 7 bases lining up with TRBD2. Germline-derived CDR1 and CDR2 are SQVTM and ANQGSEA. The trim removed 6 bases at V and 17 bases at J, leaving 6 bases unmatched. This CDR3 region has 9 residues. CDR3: CSVEGTIFF. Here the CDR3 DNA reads TGCAGCGTGGAGGGGACTATATTTTTT.

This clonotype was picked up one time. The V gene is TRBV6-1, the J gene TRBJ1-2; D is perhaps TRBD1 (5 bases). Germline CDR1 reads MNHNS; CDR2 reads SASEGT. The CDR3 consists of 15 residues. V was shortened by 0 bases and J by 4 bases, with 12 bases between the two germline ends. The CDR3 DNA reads TGTGCCAGCAGTGAAGCGATAGGGGAGGGCTATGGCTACACCTTC. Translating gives CASSEAIGEGYGYTF.

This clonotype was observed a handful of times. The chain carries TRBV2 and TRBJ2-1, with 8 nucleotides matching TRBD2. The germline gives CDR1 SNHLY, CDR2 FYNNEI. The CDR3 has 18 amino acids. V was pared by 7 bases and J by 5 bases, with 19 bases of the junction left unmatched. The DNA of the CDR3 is TGTGCCAGCATACGACGGAGCGGGGGTGGCTCGATAAACAATGAGCAGTTCTTC. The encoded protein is CASIRRSGGGSINNEQFF.

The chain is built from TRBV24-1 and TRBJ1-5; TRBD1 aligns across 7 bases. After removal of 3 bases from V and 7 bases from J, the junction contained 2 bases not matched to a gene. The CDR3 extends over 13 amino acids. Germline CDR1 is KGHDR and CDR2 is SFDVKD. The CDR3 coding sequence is TGTGCCACCAGTGATAGGGGGCCGCAGCCCCAGCATTTT. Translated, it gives CATSDRGPQPQHF.

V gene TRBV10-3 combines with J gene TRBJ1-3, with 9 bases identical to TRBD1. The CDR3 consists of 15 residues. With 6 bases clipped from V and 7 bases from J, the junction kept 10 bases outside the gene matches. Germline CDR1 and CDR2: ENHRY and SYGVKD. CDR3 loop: CAIRGGQGSMNTIYF. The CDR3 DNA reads TGTGCCATCAGGGGGGGACAGGGAAGCATGAACACCATATATTTT.

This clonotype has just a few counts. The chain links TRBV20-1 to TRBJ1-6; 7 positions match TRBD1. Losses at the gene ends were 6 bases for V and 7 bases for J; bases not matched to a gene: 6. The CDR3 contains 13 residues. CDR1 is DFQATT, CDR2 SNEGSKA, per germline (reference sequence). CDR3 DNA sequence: TGCAGTGCAGGACAGGCTCTAAATTCACCCCTCCACTTT. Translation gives CSAGQALNSPLHF.

The CDR3 nucleotides are TGCAGCGTTGCCACCGGGACAGGGGGCACAGATACGCAGTATTTT. It specifies CSVATGTGGTDTQYF. The chain employs TRBV29-1 and TRBJ2-3; TRBD1 matches 10 bases. V was clipped by 4 bases and J by 1 base; unmatched bases: 5. The germline V gene encodes CDR1 SQVTM and CDR2 ANQGSEA. This CDR3 region has 15 residues.

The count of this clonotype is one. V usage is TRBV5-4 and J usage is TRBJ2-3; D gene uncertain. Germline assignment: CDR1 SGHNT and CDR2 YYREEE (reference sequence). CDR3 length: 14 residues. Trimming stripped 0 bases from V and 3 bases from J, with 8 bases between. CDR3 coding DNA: TGTGCCAGCAGCTTGGTTGGAGTAACAGATACGCAGTATTTT. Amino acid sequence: CASSLVGVTDTQYF.

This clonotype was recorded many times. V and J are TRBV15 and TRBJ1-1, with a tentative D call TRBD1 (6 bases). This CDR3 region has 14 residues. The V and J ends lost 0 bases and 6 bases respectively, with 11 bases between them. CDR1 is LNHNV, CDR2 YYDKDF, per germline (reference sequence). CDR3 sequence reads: CATSRDLGGSEAFF. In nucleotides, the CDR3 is TGTGCCACCAGCAGAGATTTGGGGGGCTCTGAAGCTTTCTTT.

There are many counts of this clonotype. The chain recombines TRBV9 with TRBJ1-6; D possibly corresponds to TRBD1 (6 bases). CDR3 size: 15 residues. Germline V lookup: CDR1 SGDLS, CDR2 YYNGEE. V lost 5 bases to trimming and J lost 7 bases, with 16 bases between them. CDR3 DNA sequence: TGTGCCAGCAGTGGAGGGGGGGCGCAAAATTCACCCCTCCACTTT. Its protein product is CASSGGGAQNSPLHF.

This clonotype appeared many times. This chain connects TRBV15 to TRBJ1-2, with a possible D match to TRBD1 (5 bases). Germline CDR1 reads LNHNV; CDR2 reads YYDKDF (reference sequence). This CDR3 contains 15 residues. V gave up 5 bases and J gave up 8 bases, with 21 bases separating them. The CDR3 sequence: CATSQRGGGLGGYTF. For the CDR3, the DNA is TGTGCCACCAGCCAAAGGGGCGGGGGATTAGGGGGCTACACCTTC. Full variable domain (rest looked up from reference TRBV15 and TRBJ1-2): DAMVIQNPRYQVTQFGKPVTLSCSQTLNHNVMYWYQQKSSQAPKLLFHYYDKDFNNEADTPDNFQSRRPNTSFCFLDIRSPGLGDTAMYLCATSQRGGGLGGYTFGSGTRLTVV.

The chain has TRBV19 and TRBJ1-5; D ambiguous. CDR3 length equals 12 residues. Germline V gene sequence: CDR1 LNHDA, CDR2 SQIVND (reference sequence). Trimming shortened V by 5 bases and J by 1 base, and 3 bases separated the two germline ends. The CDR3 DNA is TGTGCCAGTAGTCCGAGCAATCAGCCCCAGCATTTT. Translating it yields CASSPSNQPQHF.

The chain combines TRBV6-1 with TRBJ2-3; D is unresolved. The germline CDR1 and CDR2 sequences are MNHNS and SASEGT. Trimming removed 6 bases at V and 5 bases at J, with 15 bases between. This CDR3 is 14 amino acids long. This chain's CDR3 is CASSPRPPRDTQYF. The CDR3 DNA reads TGTGCCAGCAGCCCGCGTCCCCCGCGAGATACGCAGTATTTT.

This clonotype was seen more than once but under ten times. The CDR3: CASSQVALAGGPYTGELFF. The CDR3 nucleotides read TGTGCCAGCAGCCAAGTGGCGTTAGCGGGGGGGCCGTACACCGGGGAGCTGTTTTTT. The chain is built from TRBV4-2 and TRBJ2-2; 11 nucleotides agree with TRBD2. V lost 1 base to trimming and J lost 3 bases; unmatched junction nucleotides: 10. CDR3 size: 19 residues. Germline V lookup: CDR1 LGHNA, CDR2 YNFKEQ.

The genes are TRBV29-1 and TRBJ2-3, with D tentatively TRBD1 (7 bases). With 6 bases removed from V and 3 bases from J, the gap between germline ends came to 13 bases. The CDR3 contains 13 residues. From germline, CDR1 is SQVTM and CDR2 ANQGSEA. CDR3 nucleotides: TGCAGCGTCGCGGGACAGCGGACAGATACGCAGTATTTT. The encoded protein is CSVAGQRTDTQYF.

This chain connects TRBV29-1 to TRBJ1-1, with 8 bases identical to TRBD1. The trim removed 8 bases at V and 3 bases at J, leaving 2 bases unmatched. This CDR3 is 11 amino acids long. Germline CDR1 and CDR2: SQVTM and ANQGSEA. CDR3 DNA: TGCAGCTTGGACAGGGACACTGAAGCTTTCTTT. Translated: CSLDRDTEAFF.

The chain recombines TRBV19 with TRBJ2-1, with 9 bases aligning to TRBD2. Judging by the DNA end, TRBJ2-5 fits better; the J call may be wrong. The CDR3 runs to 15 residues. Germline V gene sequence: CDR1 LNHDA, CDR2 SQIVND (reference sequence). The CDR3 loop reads CASSSQPSGIGTQYF. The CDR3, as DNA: TGTGCCAGTAGTTCACAGCCTAGCGGGATTGGGACCCAGTACTTC.

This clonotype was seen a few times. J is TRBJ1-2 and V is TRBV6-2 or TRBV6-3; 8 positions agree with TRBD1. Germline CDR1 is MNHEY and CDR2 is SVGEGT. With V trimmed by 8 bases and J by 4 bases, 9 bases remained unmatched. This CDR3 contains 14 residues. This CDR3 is CASFSGGAAYGYTF. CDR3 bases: TGTGCCAGCTTTTCAGGGGGCGCTGCCTATGGCTACACCTTC.

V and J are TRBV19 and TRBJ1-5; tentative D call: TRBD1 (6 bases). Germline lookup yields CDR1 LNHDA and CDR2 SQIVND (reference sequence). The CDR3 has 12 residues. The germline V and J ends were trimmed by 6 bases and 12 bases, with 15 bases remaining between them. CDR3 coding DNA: TGTGCCAGTAGAGGGGGGGCACTACACCAGCATTTT. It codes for CASRGGALHQHF.

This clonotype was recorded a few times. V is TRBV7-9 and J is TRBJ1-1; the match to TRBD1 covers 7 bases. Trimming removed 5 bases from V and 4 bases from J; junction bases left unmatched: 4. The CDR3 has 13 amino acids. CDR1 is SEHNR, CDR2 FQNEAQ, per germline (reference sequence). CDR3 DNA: TGTGCCAGCAGCCCACAGGGGACCACTGAAGCTTTCTTT. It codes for CASSPQGTTEAFF.

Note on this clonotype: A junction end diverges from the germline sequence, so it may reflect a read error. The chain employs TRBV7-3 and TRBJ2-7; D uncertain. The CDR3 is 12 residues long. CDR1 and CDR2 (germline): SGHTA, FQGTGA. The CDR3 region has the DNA TGTGCCGGCAGCTTAATACCGGACGAGCAGTACTTC. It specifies CAGSLIPDEQYF.

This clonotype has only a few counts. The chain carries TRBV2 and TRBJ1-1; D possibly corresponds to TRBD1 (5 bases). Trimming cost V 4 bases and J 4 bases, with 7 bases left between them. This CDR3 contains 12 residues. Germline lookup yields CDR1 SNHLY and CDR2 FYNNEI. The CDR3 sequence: CASSAGGTEAFF. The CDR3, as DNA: TGTGCCAGCAGTGCGGGGGGCACTGAAGCTTTCTTT. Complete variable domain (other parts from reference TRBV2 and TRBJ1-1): EPEVTQTPSHQVTQMGQEVILRCVPISNHLYFYWYRQILGQKVEFLVSFYNNEISEKSEIFDDQFSVERPDGSNFTLKIRSTKLEDSAMYFCASSAGGTEAFFGQGTRLTVV.

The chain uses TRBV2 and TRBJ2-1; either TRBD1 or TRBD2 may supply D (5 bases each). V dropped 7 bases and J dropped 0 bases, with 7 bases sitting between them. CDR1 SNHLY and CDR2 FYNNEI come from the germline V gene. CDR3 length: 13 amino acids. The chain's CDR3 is CASTGSSYNEQFF. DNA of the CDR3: TGTGCCAGCACAGGGAGCTCCTACAATGAGCAGTTCTTC. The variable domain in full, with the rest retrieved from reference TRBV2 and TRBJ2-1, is EPEVTQTPSHQVTQMGQEVILRCVPISNHLYFYWYRQILGQKVEFLVSFYNNEISEKSEIFDDQFSVERPDGSNFTLKIRSTKLEDSAMYFCASTGSSYNEQFFGPGTRLTVL.

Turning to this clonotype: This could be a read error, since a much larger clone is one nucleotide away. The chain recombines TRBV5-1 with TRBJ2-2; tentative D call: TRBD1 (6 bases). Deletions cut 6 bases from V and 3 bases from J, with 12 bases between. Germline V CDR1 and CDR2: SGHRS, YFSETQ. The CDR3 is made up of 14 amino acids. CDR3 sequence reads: CASKGTPDTGELFF. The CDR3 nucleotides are TGCGCCAGCAAGGGGACACCAGACACCGGGGAGCTGTTTTTT.

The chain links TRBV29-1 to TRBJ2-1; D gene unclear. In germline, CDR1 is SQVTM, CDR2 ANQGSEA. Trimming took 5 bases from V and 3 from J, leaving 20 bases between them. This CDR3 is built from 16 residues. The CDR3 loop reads CSVSDLRGRHYNEQFF. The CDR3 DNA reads TGCAGCGTTTCGGACCTAAGAGGCAGACACTACAATGAGCAGTTCTTC.